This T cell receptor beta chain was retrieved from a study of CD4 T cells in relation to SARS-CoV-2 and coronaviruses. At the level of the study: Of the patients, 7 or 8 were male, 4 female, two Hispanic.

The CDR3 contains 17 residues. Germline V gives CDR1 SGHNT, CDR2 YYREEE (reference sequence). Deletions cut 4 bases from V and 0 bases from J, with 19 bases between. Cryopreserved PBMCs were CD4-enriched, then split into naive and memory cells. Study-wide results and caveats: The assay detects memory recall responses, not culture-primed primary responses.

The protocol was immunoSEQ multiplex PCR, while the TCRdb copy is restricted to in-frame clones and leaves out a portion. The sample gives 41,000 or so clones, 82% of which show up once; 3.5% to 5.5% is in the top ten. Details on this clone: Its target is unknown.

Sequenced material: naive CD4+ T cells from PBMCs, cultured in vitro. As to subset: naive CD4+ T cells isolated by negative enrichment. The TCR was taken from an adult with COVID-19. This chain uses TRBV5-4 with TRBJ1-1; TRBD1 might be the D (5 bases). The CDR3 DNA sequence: TGTGCCAGCAGCGGGAGTCCTACAGTGGGGCTGAACACTGAAGCTTTCTTT. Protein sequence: CASSGSPTVGLNTEAFF. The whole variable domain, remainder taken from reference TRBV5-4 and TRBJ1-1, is ETGVTQSPTHLIKTRGQQVTLRCSSQSGHNTVSWYQQALGQGPQFIFQYYREEENGRGNFPPRFSGLQFPNYSSELNVNALELDDSALYLCASSGSPTVGLNTEAFFGQGTRLTVV.